The rows below give T cell receptor beta chains drawn from one sample of a study of T cell changes during pregnancy in multiple sclerosis. Sequencing was performed with immunoSEQ multiplex PCR; in TCRdb, only in-frame clones are kept and a portion is missing. Here the sample spans tens of thousands of clones, 80% to 95% being singletons. The material sequenced was peripheral blood, taken in the second trimester of pregnancy. All receptors derive from a female donor with multiple sclerosis, enrolled in a pregnancy study. Each CDR3 is given with its conserved first and last residue. The D gene is left open where the match is weak. The size entry is marked missing in some rows and otherwise reads once, few, many or a size class.

abundance	v_gene	d_gene	j_gene	len	CDR3nt	CDR3aa
once	TRBV5-4	-	TRBJ2-5	15	TGTGCCAGCAGCTTGAGTTTGCGGGGACAAGAGACCCAGTACTTC	CASSLSLRGQETQYF
-	TRBV12-5	-	TRBJ2-1	14	TGTGCTAGTGTCCCCGGACAAGCCTACAATGAGCAGTTCTTC	CASVPGQAYNEQFF
-	TRBV9	TRBD1	TRBJ2-1	17	TGTGCCAGCAGCGAGGCTACCGGGACAGGGTTTTACAATGAGCAGTTCTTC	CASSEATGTGFYNEQFF
-	TRBV19	-	TRBJ2-3	17	TGTGCCAGTAGTGGAGGTGGAACAGGGCGGAGCACAGATACGCAGTATTTT	CASSGGGTGRSTDTQYF
-	TRBV5-4	TRBD1	TRBJ1-2	13	TGTGCCAGCAGCCGGGACAGCGTCTATGGCTACACCTTC	CASSRDSVYGYTF
once	TRBV19	TRBD1	TRBJ1-3	17	TGTGCCAGTAGTCCGTTGACAGGGATGAGCTCTGGAAACACCATATATTTT	CASSPLTGMSSGNTIYF
-	TRBV6-5	-	TRBJ1-1	13	TGTGCCAGCAGTTACTCGTTGAGCACTGAAGCTTTCTTT	CASSYSLSTEAFF
few	TRBV7-2	-	TRBJ1-2	13	TGTGCCAGCAGCACAACAGGGTTTTATGGCTACACCTTC	CASSTTGFYGYTF
-	TRBV5-1	TRBD2	TRBJ2-5	15	TGCGCCAGCAGCTTGGTAGCTAGCGGGGGGGAGACCCAGTACTTC	CASSLVASGGETQYF
-	TRBV5-1	TRBD1	TRBJ2-7	13	TGCGCCAGCAGTTTTGACAGGGGCTACGAGCAGTACTTC	CASSFDRGYEQYF
-	TRBV27	-	TRBJ2-3	15	TGTGCCAGCAGTTTTTATCTTGTGAGCACAGATACGCAGTATTTT	CASSFYLVSTDTQYF
once	TRBV18	TRBD1	TRBJ2-7	16	TGTGCCAGCTCACCACCTTCGACAGGGGGCTATGACGAGCAGTACTTC	CASSPPSTGGYDEQYF
-	TRBV27	-	TRBJ1-2	14	TGTGCCAGCAGTTTTTCAACCGGTTCCTATGGCTACACCTTC	CASSFSTGSYGYTF
once	TRBV2	-	TRBJ1-2	15	TGTGCCAGCAGTGCCGCCCGCAGGGGAAACTATGGCTACACCTTC	CASSAARRGNYGYTF
-	TRBV15	-	TRBJ2-1	14	TGTGCCATCTCTACTCAAATGGAGCCACCGGAGCAGTTCTTC	CAISTQMEPPEQFF
-	TRBV11-2	TRBD1	TRBJ2-3	14	TGTGCCAGCAGCTTAGGGACTGGACAGGGTACGCAGTATTTT	CASSLGTGQGTQYF
-	TRBV19	TRBD1	TRBJ1-1	16	TGTGCCAGTAGAGAGGAACTACAGGGGGCCATCACTGAAGCTTTCTTT	CASREELQGAITEAFF
-	TRBV7-9	-	TRBJ1-1	16	TGTGCCAGCAGCGCAGATTTCGGGAAAGAGGACACTGAAGCTTTCTTT	CASSADFGKEDTEAFF
large	TRBV4-1	TRBD1	TRBJ1-5	18	TGCGCCAGCAGCCAACCTCTATCGACAGGGGGGGACCATCAGCCCCAGCATTTT	CASSQPLSTGGDHQPQHF
-	TRBV30	-	TRBJ2-7	12	TGTGCCTGGAGTCCCGGAGGGTACGAGCAGTACTTC	CAWSPGGYEQYF
-	TRBV6-1	-	TRBJ2-3	14	TGTGCCAGCCGACAGCGTCCCAGCACAGATACGCAGTATTTT	CASRQRPSTDTQYF
-	TRBV19	TRBD2	TRBJ2-1	16	TGTGCCAGTACCCTTGCCGGGACTAGCAGTCACAATGAGCAGTTCTTC	CASTLAGTSSHNEQFF
-	TRBV7-9	TRBD1	TRBJ2-5	18	TGTGCCAGCAGCTTAGGGGTAGGCGGGACAGGGGAGGAAGAGACCCAGTACTTC	CASSLGVGGTGEEETQYF
-	TRBV10-3	TRBD1	TRBJ2-7	14	TGTGCCATCGGAAAGGGACAGGGGGCCGGCGAGCAGTACTTC	CAIGKGQGAGEQYF
-	TRBV7-2	-	TRBJ2-3	15	TGTGCCAGCAGACGGACAGTGAGTACCACAGATACGCAGTATTTT	CASRRTVSTTDTQYF
-	TRBV6-1	-	TRBJ1-5	14	TGTGCCAGCAGTGAAGTCCAGGTAGGACAGCCCCAGCATTTT	CASSEVQVGQPQHF
once	TRBV19	-	TRBJ1-5	15	TGTGCCAGTAGTATAAGTTTTACGGGCAATCAGCCCCAGCATTTT	CASSISFTGNQPQHF
-	TRBV9	TRBD1	TRBJ2-2	17	TGTGCCAGCAGCGTGGAAAGGGACAGCGCGAACACCGGGGAGCTGTTTTTT	CASSVERDSANTGELFF
-	TRBV30	-	TRBJ1-5	14	TGTGCCTGGAGGCCAGGGACTAACAATCAGCCCCAGCATTTT	CAWRPGTNNQPQHF